These T cell receptor beta chains were read from a single sample in a study of Ad26.COV2.S vaccination and SARS-CoV-2 variants. Generated by immunoSEQ multiplex PCR, the TCRdb table keeps only in-frame clones and is missing some. The sample has under 550,000 clones, roughly 90% seen once; the top ten hold approximately 4%. The sequencing used peripheral blood, collected in a trial of Ad26.COV2.S vaccine versus placebo. The origin of the receptors is a person aged 18-60 years who received the Ad26.COV2.S COVID-19 vaccine or a placebo. CDR3s include the opening cysteine and the closing phenylalanine or tryptophan. D genes are given only for firm matches. The listing skips clone size in some rows; elsewhere it reads once, few, many or a size class.

>-|-|TRBJ2-7|TRBV19
TGTGCCAGTAGCGGAATGGGGGCGCGGTACGAGCAGTACTTC
CASSGMGARYEQYF
>-|-|TRBJ1-2|TRBV9
TGTGCCAGCAGCGTCTCCGGGACGACAAACTATGGCTACACCTTC
CASSVSGTTNYGYTF
>few|-|TRBJ1-6|TRBV6-1
TGTGCCAGCAGGGAAGGGACCTATAATTCACCCCTCCACTTT
CASREGTYNSPLHF
>-|-|TRBJ1-5|TRBV19
TGTGCCAGTAGCGTCCCGGTTAGCAATCAGCCCCAGCATTTT
CASSVPVSNQPQHF
>-|-|TRBJ2-1|TRBV20-1
TGCAGTGCTCTTCTAGGCAATGAGCAGTTCTTC
CSALLGNEQFF
>few|-|TRBJ1-5|TRBV7-8
TGTGCCAGCAGCTTAATCCGGACAGCGAGCAATCAGCCCCAGCATTTT
CASSLIRTASNQPQHF
>-|-|TRBJ1-1|TRBV10-3
TGTGCCATCAGGGGGCTAAGGAACACTGAAGCTTTCTTT
CAIRGLRNTEAFF
>-|-|TRBJ2-2|TRBV15
TGTGCCACCAGCAGACTGGCGGAGAACACCGGGGAGCTGTTTTTT
CATSRLAENTGELFF
>-|-|TRBJ2-2|TRBV7-8
TGTGCCAGCAGTCATCCAGGGGGAGGGGACACCGGGGAGCTGTTTTTT
CASSHPGGGDTGELFF
>once|-|TRBJ2-1|TRBV5-4
TGTGCCAGCAGCTCCAGGAGAATAGATGAGCAGTTCTTC
CASSSRRIDEQFF
>-|-|TRBJ1-1|TRBV10-3
TGTGCCATCAGTGGGGCTCCAGGGGTGAACACTGAAGCTTTCTTT
CAISGAPGVNTEAFF
>-|-|TRBJ2-3|TRBV10-3
TGTGCCATCAGAAGTGAGGGGGACCCAAGCACAGATACGCAGTATTTT
CAIRSEGDPSTDTQYF
>-|TRBD2|TRBJ2-5|TRBV30
TGTGCCTGTCTACTAGCGGGGGGGCTTCTCCTGCGGGAGACCCAGTACTTC
CACLLAGGLLLRETQYF
>-|TRBD1|TRBJ1-4|TRBV4-3
TGCGCCAGCAGCCAGAAGGGACAGGGGAATGAAAAACTGTTTTTT
CASSQKGQGNEKLFF
>-|TRBD1|TRBJ2-7|TRBV5-5
TGTGCCAGCAGCTGGGACAGAAGCTCCTACGAGCAGTACTTC
CASSWDRSSYEQYF
>-|-|TRBJ1-1|TRBV6-2/TRBV6-3
TGTGCCAGCAGTTACTCACGGAGCCGGAGGAACACTGAAGCTTTCTTT
CASSYSRSRRNTEAFF
>-|TRBD2|TRBJ2-4|TRBV5-1
TGCGCCAGCAGCTTGGGGACTAGCGGCGCTGCCATTCAGTACTTC
CASSLGTSGAAIQYF
>-|TRBD1|TRBJ1-6|TRBV2
TGTGCCAGCACCTCAAGTGGGACAGATATTGGTTCACCCCTCCACTTT
CASTSSGTDIGSPLHF
>-|TRBD1|TRBJ2-3|TRBV9
TGTGCCAGCAGCATTGGGACAGGGGGCACAGATACGCAGTATTTT
CASSIGTGGTDTQYF
>-|TRBD1|TRBJ2-7|TRBV28
TGTGCCAGCAGGGGGGAGGTCGGGACAGGGGCCTACGAGCAGTACTTC
CASRGEVGTGAYEQYF
>-|-|TRBJ2-7|TRBV28
TGTGCCAGCAGCCCCGATCATTACGAGCAGTACTTC
CASSPDHYEQYF
>once|-|TRBJ1-1|TRBV11-2
TGTGCCAGCAGCGGACGGCTCCCAATGAACACTGAAGCTTTCTTT
CASSGRLPMNTEAFF